These T cell receptor beta chains were read from a single sample in a study of T cells in Graves' hyperthyroidism and ophthalmopathy. TCRdb re-analysed the multiplex PCR reads in MiXCR, keeping a single row per CDR3 protein. The data show fewer than 200,000 distinct CDR3 sequences, approximately 9% seen once. The sequencing sample was made of blood. These receptors were taken from a woman younger than 35 with Graves' hyperthyroidism that later progressed to Graves' ophthalmopathy. Each CDR3 is given with its conserved first and last residue. The D gene is left open where the match is weak. Expanded clones get a size class; other rows say once, few or many, or leave the size out.

>TRBJ2-7|many|-|TRBV4-2
CASSQEEGPSSYEQYF
TGTGCCAGCAGCCAAGAGGAGGGACCTAGCTCCTACGAGCAGTACTTC
>TRBJ2-1|few|-|TRBV5-4
CASSPGTREQFF
TGTGCCAGCAGCCCGGGTACGAGGGAGCAGTTCTTC
>TRBJ2-7|many|TRBD1|TRBV12-3/TRBV12-4
CASSLRTGSSTAYEQYF
TGTGCCAGCAGTTTAAGGACAGGGTCGTCAACGGCCTACGAGCAGTACTTC
>TRBJ2-7|many|TRBD2|TRBV3-1
CASSQDVGTSWREQYF
TGTGCCAGCAGCCAAGATGTAGGGACTAGCTGGAGGGAGCAGTACTTC
>TRBJ2-2|many|-|TRBV5-1
CASSWTGELFF
TGCGCCAGCAGTTGGACCGGGGAGCTGTTTTTT
>TRBJ2-6|many|-|TRBV7-3
CASSLRVSGANVLTF
TGTGCCAGCAGCTTAAGGGTTTCTGGGGCCAACGTCCTGACTTTC
>TRBJ2-1|many|TRBD1|TRBV20-1
CSARDLGTGGEVEQFF
TGCAGTGCTAGAGATCTAGGGACAGGGGGGGAGGTTGAGCAGTTCTTC
>TRBJ2-7|many|TRBD2|TRBV18
CASSPWRSSGGEVYEQYF
TGTGCCAGCTCACCGTGGCGTAGTAGCGGGGGAGAGGTCTACGAGCAGTACTTC
>TRBJ1-6|many|TRBD1|TRBV6-1
CASRGGAYNSPLHF
TGTGCCAGCAGAGGGGGCGCTTATAATTCACCCCTCCACTTT
>TRBJ1-5|many|TRBD1|TRBV27
CASSGQGNQPQHF
TGTGCCAGCAGTGGACAGGGCAATCAGCCCCAGCATTTT
>TRBJ2-7|few|TRBD1|TRBV19
CASSVRDRATYEQYF
TGTGCCAGTAGTGTCCGGGACAGGGCGACCTACGAGCAGTACTTC
>TRBJ1-1|many|-|TRBV6-1
CASTNTGGRAFF
TGTGCCAGCACTAACACGGGGGGGCGAGCTTTCTTT
>TRBJ1-5|-|TRBD1|TRBV6-2/TRBV6-3
CASRKLQGQPQHF
TGTGCCAGCAGAAAACTACAGGGGCAGCCCCAGCATTTT
>TRBJ1-4|many|-|TRBV25-1
CASSEVSDDEKLFF
TGTGCCAGCAGTGAAGTTAGTGACGATGAAAAACTGTTTTTT
>TRBJ2-1|many|-|TRBV6-1
CASSPRRDGGEQFF
TGTGCCAGCAGCCCACGGCGGGATGGGGGTGAGCAGTTCTTC
>TRBJ2-2|many|-|TRBV29-1
CSVEDPGAGWFNTGELFF
TGCAGCGTTGAAGACCCCGGGGCAGGGTGGTTTAACACCGGGGAGCTGTTTTTT
>TRBJ2-7|many|TRBD1|TRBV30
CASEPGQGYEQYF
TGTGCCTCTGAGCCGGGACAGGGTTACGAGCAGTACTTC
>TRBJ2-7|few|TRBD2|TRBV20-1
CSASSFSSGRAIEQYF
TGCAGTGCTAGCAGTTTTTCTAGCGGGAGGGCCATCGAGCAGTACTTC
>TRBJ1-1|many|-|TRBV27
CASSSLLGAMGAFF
TGTGCCAGCAGTTCCCTACTCGGGGCGATGGGGGCTTTCTTT
>TRBJ2-2|few|-|TRBV10-3
CAIGGTGELFF
TGTGCCATCGGTGGTACCGGGGAGCTGTTTTTT
>TRBJ2-7|many|-|TRBV11-3
CASSLGVGDTSYEQYF
TGTGCCAGCAGCTTAGGGGTTGGGGACACCTCCTACGAGCAGTACTTC
>TRBJ2-3|few|TRBD2|TRBV11-2
CASSKKAPGGDTQYF
TGTGCCAGCAGCAAAAAGGCGCCGGGGGGAGATACGCAGTATTTT
>TRBJ2-2|many|-|TRBV6-5
CASSYASVTTGELFF
TGTGCCAGCAGTTACGCTAGCGTAACTACCGGGGAGCTGTTTTTT
>TRBJ1-5|many|TRBD1|TRBV7-8
CASSPGTGGSNQPQHF
TGTGCCAGCAGCCCGGGGACAGGGGGGAGCAATCAGCCCCAGCATTTT
>TRBJ2-3|-|-|TRBV4-1
CASSQGGGTISTDTQYF
TGCGCCAGCAGCCAAGGCGGCGGAACCATTAGCACAGATACGCAGTATTTT
>TRBJ2-5|many|TRBD2|TRBV18
CASSLREPLETQYF
TGTGCCAGCTCACTGCGGGAGCCTCTAGAGACCCAGTACTTC
>TRBJ2-7|few|TRBD1|TRBV5-4
CASSSVAWDRSYEQYF
TGTGCCAGCAGCTCCGTAGCGTGGGACAGATCCTACGAGCAGTACTTC
>TRBJ2-7|many|TRBD2|TRBV11-2
CASSLGLAGAYEQYF
TGTGCCAGCAGCTTGGGACTAGCGGGGGCCTACGAGCAGTACTTC
>TRBJ2-5|many|-|TRBV20-1
CSIRGGVETQYF
TGCAGTATCAGGGGGGGGGTTGAGACCCAGTACTTC